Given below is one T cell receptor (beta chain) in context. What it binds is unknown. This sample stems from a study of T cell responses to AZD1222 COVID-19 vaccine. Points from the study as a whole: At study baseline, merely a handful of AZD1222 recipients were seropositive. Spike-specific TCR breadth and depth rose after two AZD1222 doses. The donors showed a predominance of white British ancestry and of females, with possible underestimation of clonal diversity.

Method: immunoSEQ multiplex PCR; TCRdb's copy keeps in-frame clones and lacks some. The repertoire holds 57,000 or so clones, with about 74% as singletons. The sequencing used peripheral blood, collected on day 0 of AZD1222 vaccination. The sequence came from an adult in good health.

CDR3 amino acids: CASSQDNNSPLHF. CDR3 nucleotide sequence: TGTGCCAGCAGCCAAGATAATAATTCACCCCTCCACTTT. The chain is built from TRBV3-1 (or the pseudogene TRBV3-2) and TRBJ1-6; D unresolved. Germline V gives CDR1 LGHDT, CDR2 YNNKEL (reference sequence). The CDR3 runs to 13 residues. The V and J ends lost 0 bases and 5 bases respectively, with 2 bases between them.